This passage covers 25 T cell receptor beta chains from one sample sequenced in a study of blood T cell repertoires in COVID-19 (TCRdb year 2020). Library preparation used the immunoSEQ multiplex PCR assay. Drawn from immuneACCESS, this table holds only the in-frame rearrangements with V and J called that TCRdb kept. Clones are partly lost; checked studies trace under half to an unresolved V gene and leave the rest unexplained. Within this sample are about 160,000 clones, with just under 95% of them counted one time only. Of the sample, 3.5% to 5% is held by the ten largest clones. What was sequenced was peripheral blood. Source of these receptors: a woman aged 50 to 65 with acute or convalescent COVID-19.

The chain links TRBV5-6 to TRBJ1-2; tentative D call: TRBD1 (6 bases). The CDR3 is 15 amino acids. The germline V gene has CDR1 SGHDT and CDR2 YYEEEE. The V gene lost 3 bases and the J gene lost 8 bases, with 20 bases spanning the gap. CDR3 sequence: CASSSFFLAGDGYTF. CDR3 sequence (DNA): TGTGCCAGCAGCTCCTTTTTCTTGGCAGGGGACGGCTACACCTTC.

The gene calls are TRBV12-3 or TRBV12-4 and TRBJ2-1; D not resolved. The CDR3 is 13 amino acids. Trimming removed 0 bases at V and 6 bases at J, with 6 bases between. The CDR3 bases are TGTGCCAGCAGTTTAGCGCAAGCCAATGAGCAGTTCTTC. It is translated as CASSLAQANEQFF.

The gene calls are TRBV10-3 and TRBJ2-6; D is perhaps TRBD2 (5 bases). There are 16 residues in the CDR3. Germline V gene sequence: CDR1 ENHRY, CDR2 SYGVKD. With 4 bases removed from V and 1 base from J, the gap between germline ends came to 11 bases. Here the CDR3 DNA reads TGTGCCATCAGTGCCCAAGCGGTATCTGGGGCCAACGTCCTGACTTTC. Amino acids: CAISAQAVSGANVLTF.

This clone came up once. The rearrangement uses TRBV7-9 and TRBJ1-2; the D gene is possibly TRBD1 (6 bases). Trimming pared 2 bases from V and 8 bases from J, leaving 12 bases between. The CDR3 consists of 13 residues. The germline V gene has CDR1 SEHNR and CDR2 FQNEAQ (reference sequence). The CDR3 loop is CASSLTGTHGYTF. DNA of the CDR3: TGTGCCAGCAGCTTAACAGGGACCCACGGCTACACCTTC.

The rearrangement joins TRBV12-5 to TRBJ1-1, with D perhaps matching TRBD1 (5 bases). V lost 7 bases to trimming and J lost 11 bases, with 17 bases between them. The CDR3 is 12 residues long. Germline V CDR1 and CDR2: LGHNT, FRNRAP. This CDR3 reads CASAVGLIKAFF. CDR3 bases: TGTGCTAGTGCCGTGGGGCTCATTAAGGCTTTCTTT. Complete variable domain (other parts from reference TRBV12-5 and TRBJ1-1): DARVTQTPRHKVTEMGQEVTMRCQPILGHNTVFWYRQTMMQGLELLAYFRNRAPLDDSGMPKDRFSAEMPDATLATLKIQPSEPRDSAVYFCASAVGLIKAFFGQGTRLTVV.

Written as DNA, the CDR3 is TGTGCCTTGCCCGGGACAGCCACCGGGGAGCTGTTTTTT. Translated, it gives CALPGTATGELFF. This chain uses TRBV30 with TRBJ2-2; 7 nucleotides align to TRBD1. The germline CDR1 and CDR2 sequences are GTSNPN and SVGIG (reference sequence). Trimming took 7 bases from V and 4 from J; bases not matched to a gene: 6. The CDR3 sequence is 13 residues long.

This clone was recorded a few times. J is TRBJ2-1 and V is TRBV27, with D possibly matching TRBD1 (6 bases). Germline V gene data show CDR1 as MNHEY and CDR2 as SMNVEV (reference sequence). Trimming shortened V by 7 bases and J by 0 bases, and 10 bases separated the two germline ends. CDR3 length equals 14 residues. The CDR3: CASTGDSSYNEQFF. CDR3 nucleotides: TGTGCCAGCACAGGGGATAGCTCCTACAATGAGCAGTTCTTC.

V usage is TRBV30 and J usage is TRBJ1-4; D is undetermined. CDR1 is GTSNPN, CDR2 SVGIG, per germline (reference sequence). This CDR3 comprises 14 residues. V was cut by 4 bases and J by 5 bases, with 14 bases left in between. CDR3 protein: CAWTDHGVNEKLFF. As DNA, the CDR3 is TGTGCCTGGACCGACCACGGGGTGAATGAAAAACTGTTTTTT.

This clone was seen just once. The gene calls are TRBV7-8 and TRBJ2-1, with D tentatively TRBD2 (5 bases). This CDR3 contains 15 residues. The germline CDR1 and CDR2 sequences are SGHVS and FQNEAQ. The ends were cut back, 5 bases at V and 1 base at J, with 12 bases in the middle. The CDR3 nucleotides read TGTGCCAGCAGCCCTCGGACTCTATCCTACAATGAGCAGTTCTTC. This translates into CASSPRTLSYNEQFF.

This sequence joins TRBV29-1 and TRBJ2-7, with 10 bases identical to TRBD1. Germline V CDR1 and CDR2: SQVTM, ANQGSEA. The CDR3 extends over 15 amino acids. V was pared by 4 bases and J by 4 bases, with 10 bases of the junction left unmatched. Written as DNA, the CDR3 is TGCAGCGTTGTCCTCCGGACAGGGGGTCTATACGAGCAGTACTTC. It translates to CSVVLRTGGLYEQYF.

CDR3 sequence: CATSPPGGLNTEAFF. The CDR3 DNA reads TGTGCCACCAGTCCCCCAGGGGGTCTGAACACTGAAGCTTTCTTT. The chain uses TRBV15 and TRBJ1-1; 7 positions match TRBD1. Germline-derived CDR1 and CDR2 are LNHNV and YYDKDF (reference sequence). V lost 6 bases to trimming and J lost 0 bases; unmatched junction nucleotides: 7. The CDR3 is made up of 15 amino acids.

The chain joins TRBV24-1 to TRBJ2-7; 9 nucleotides line up with TRBD1. The CDR3 length is 15 residues. The germline CDR1 and CDR2 sequences are KGHDR and SFDVKD. V trimming: 2 bases; J trimming: 6 bases; junction bases outside the gene matches: 7. CDR3: CATSDSRTGEAEQYF. CDR3 in DNA: TGTGCCACCAGTGATTCCAGGACAGGGGAGGCCGAGCAGTACTTC.

The chain employs TRBV28 and TRBJ2-7; 11 positions match TRBD1. Germline trimming cut 3 bases from V and 3 bases from J; bases unmatched to any gene: 7. The CDR3 loop spans 16 amino acids. CDR1 MDHEN and CDR2 SYDVKM come from the germline V gene. The DNA of the CDR3 is TGTGCCAGCAGTTTTCCGCGGACAGGGGGCCTCTACGAGCAGTACTTC. Residues: CASSFPRTGGLYEQYF.

V gene TRBV6-1 combines with J gene TRBJ2-1; 8 bases agree with TRBD1. CDR1 MNHNS and CDR2 SASEGT come from the germline V gene. With V trimmed by 2 bases and J by 2 bases, 5 bases remained unmatched. The CDR3 has 16 amino acids. The CDR3 DNA sequence: TGTGCCAGCAGTGAAATGCTACAGGGGGCCTACAATGAGCAGTTCTTC. This codes for CASSEMLQGAYNEQFF.

This rearrangement joins TRBV7-9 to TRBJ1-2; maybe TRBD1 (6 bases). The V gene lost 3 bases and the J gene lost 4 bases, with 9 bases spanning the gap. This CDR3 has 13 residues. Germline V CDR1 and CDR2: SEHNR, FQNEAQ (reference sequence). CDR3 residues: CASSFDRLYGYTF. CDR3 bases: TGTGCCAGCAGCTTCGACAGGCTCTATGGCTACACCTTC.

The chain carries TRBV6-1 and TRBJ1-1; D gene uncertain. With 1 base removed from V and 6 bases from J, the gap between germline ends came to 9 bases. The CDR3 totals 13 residues. CDR1 MNHNS and CDR2 SASEGT come from the germline V gene. CDR3 nucleotide sequence: TGTGCCAGCAGTGAAGAGCACAGAGCTGAAGCTTTCTTT. Translation: CASSEEHRAEAFF.

This chain uses TRBV9 with TRBJ2-1; D perhaps matches TRBD2 (7 bases). The CDR3 runs 14 residues. Trimming pared 0 bases from V and 9 bases from J, leaving 13 bases between. Germline V gives CDR1 SGDLS, CDR2 YYNGEE. CDR3 region: CASSVVREGGEQFF. In DNA form, the CDR3 reads TGTGCCAGCAGCGTAGTGAGGGAGGGGGGTGAGCAGTTCTTC.

This chain connects TRBV4-1 to TRBJ2-1; tentatively, D is TRBD2 (6 bases). The germline V and J ends were trimmed by 6 bases and 10 bases, with 16 bases remaining between them. This CDR3 is built from 13 residues. Germline V CDR1 and CDR2: MGHRA, YSYEKL. The CDR3 DNA follows: TGCGCCAGCAGTCACTTGGAGCGGGTCGAGCAGTTCTTC. It yields the protein CASSHLERVEQFF.

The rearrangement joins TRBV19 to TRBJ2-7; TRBD1 matches 10 bases. The V segment lost 6 bases and the J segment 7 bases; nucleotides outside the gene matches: 12. Germline-derived CDR1 and CDR2 are LNHDA and SQIVND (reference sequence). The CDR3 is made up of 15 amino acids. The CDR3: CASSPFSGQGEEQYF. CDR3 in DNA: TGTGCCAGTAGCCCTTTTTCCGGACAGGGGGAAGAGCAGTACTTC.

A word on this clone: This specimen includes other DNA sequences encoding the same CDR3. The gene calls are TRBV7-3 and TRBJ1-1, with a weak D call TRBD1 (5 bases). The V end lost 5 bases, the J end lost 4 bases, and 11 bases lay between the germline ends. The CDR3 extends over 13 amino acids. In germline, CDR1 is SGHTA, CDR2 FQGTGA. CDR3 DNA sequence: TGTGCCAGCAGCGAGCAGGGTGGCACTGAAGCTTTCTTT. This translates into CASSEQGGTEAFF.

The chain has TRBV11-2 and TRBJ1-4; no reliable D call. The CDR3 consists of 13 residues. The V end was cut by 5 bases, the J end by 8 bases, with 12 bases between. The germline V gene has CDR1 SGHAT and CDR2 FQNNGV. The CDR3 nucleotides read TGTGCCAGCAGCGGGAGAGGGCGAGAAAAACTGTTTTTT. Protein: CASSGRGREKLFF.

J is TRBJ1-1 and V is TRBV19, with 9 bases identical to TRBD1. The germline CDR1 and CDR2 sequences are LNHDA and SQIVND (reference sequence). Losses at the gene ends were 1 base for V and 8 bases for J; bases not matched to a gene: 11. The CDR3 has 16 amino acids. CDR3 region: CASSIGRRDREPEAFF. CDR3 sequence (DNA): TGTGCCAGTAGTATAGGAAGGAGGGACAGGGAACCAGAAGCTTTCTTT.

This chain uses TRBV7-3 with TRBJ1-6; 8 bases align to TRBD1. The CDR3 is 15 residues long. The ends lost 2 bases at V and 7 bases at J; junction bases unmatched: 4. The germline gives CDR1 SGHTA, CDR2 FQGTGA. CDR3 DNA: TGTGCCAGCAGCTTAGGGACAGGAATGAATTCACCCCTCCACTTT. Its translation: CASSLGTGMNSPLHF.

The chain uses TRBV4-3 and TRBJ2-7, with 8 bases identical to TRBD1. The germline CDR1 and CDR2 sequences are LGHNA and YSLEER. The ends lost 1 base at V and 0 bases at J; junction bases unmatched: 2. The CDR3 runs 15 residues. The CDR3 here is CASSQGQGSSYEQYF. The CDR3 bases are TGCGCCAGCAGCCAAGGACAGGGGAGCTCCTACGAGCAGTACTTC.

This clone was found a few times. The V call is TRBV4-3, the J call TRBJ1-2, with a weak D call TRBD1 (5 bases). V was pared by 0 bases and J by 8 bases, with 16 bases between. The CDR3 extends over 15 amino acids. The germline CDR1 and CDR2 sequences are LGHNA and YSLEER. Written as DNA, the CDR3 is TGCGCCAGCAGCCAAGATCTCGCAGGGTTAAGGGGCTACACCTTC. Its protein product is CASSQDLAGLRGYTF.